This T cell receptor (beta chain) derives from a study of blood T cells in healthy people across ages. Study conclusions and caveats: Relative to aged donors, long-lived donors carried more naive CD4+ cells and displayed higher diversity.

V trimming: 4 bases; J trimming: 0 bases; junction bases outside the gene matches: 5. Germline-derived CDR1 and CDR2 are MGHRA and YSYEKL. The CDR3 contains 16 residues. A sample-barcoded 5' primer and a J-beta primer mix were used in a second PCR of about 7 to 12 cycles. TCRdb called the 5' RACE reads again in MiXCR, with one record for every CDR3 protein. Of around 1,000,000 distinct CDR3 sequences listed, around two fifths were seen once; the top ten hold less than 15%. Regarding this clonotype: The antigen is unknown.

The sequence came from a young man in good health. The V and J genes are TRBV4-1 and TRBJ2-2, with 7 bases that match TRBD1. What was sequenced was blood. The CDR3 coding sequence is TGCGCCAGCAGCCGCGGACAGGCCGCGAACACCGGGGAGCTGTTTTTT. The encoded protein is CASSRGQAANTGELFF.